A selection of T cell receptor beta chains follows, all from one sample in a study of blood T cells in healthy people across ages. TCRdb processed the 5' RACE reads anew with MiXCR; each CDR3 protein has one entry. This table has hundreds of thousands of distinct CDR3 sequences, over 40% appearing once. Sample: blood. Source of these receptors: an elderly woman in good health. Both conserved end residues are part of each CDR3. Each record gives: J gene, clone size, D gene, V gene, CDR3 protein, CDR3 DNA. A D gene is named only where the DNA matches it firmly. Some rows have no size entry. The others give once, few or many, or a class for an expanded clone.

>TRBJ2-7|many|.|TRBV12-5
CASSIGSYEQYF
TGTGCTAGTTCGATCGGCTCCTACGAGCAGTACTTC
>TRBJ2-7|.|.|TRBV6-2/TRBV6-3
CASSLGALSSYEQYF
TGTGCCAGCAGTTTGGGGGCCCTAAGCTCCTACGAGCAGTACTTC
>TRBJ1-2|.|.|TRBV10-2
CTSSESFGGTDNYGYTF
TGCACCAGCAGTGAGTCGTTCGGGGGGACGGATAACTATGGCTACACCTTC
>TRBJ1-1|.|TRBD1|TRBV9
CASSPQGLGAEAFF
TGTGCCAGCAGCCCACAGGGGTTGGGCGCTGAAGCTTTCTTT
>TRBJ2-4|.|.|TRBV10-3
CAISEGGWGEQYF
TGTGCCATCAGTGAGGGCGGTTGGGGGGAGCAGTACTTC
>TRBJ1-3|few|.|TRBV12-3/TRBV12-4
CASSLGQASGNTIYF
TGTGCCAGCAGTTTGGGGCAGGCCTCTGGAAACACCATATATTTT
>TRBJ1-2|few|.|TRBV7-2
CASRLRGSNYGYTF
TGTGCCAGCAGATTAAGAGGCTCTAACTATGGCTACACCTTC
>TRBJ2-7|.|TRBD1|TRBV7-9
CASSPEDRGGYEQYF
TGTGCCAGCAGCCCAGAGGACAGGGGAGGATACGAGCAGTACTTC
>TRBJ1-1|few|TRBD1|TRBV7-9
CASSSTRQGCTEAFF
TGTGCCAGCAGCTCTACGAGACAGGGGTGCACTGAAGCTTTCTTT
>TRBJ2-1|few|.|TRBV5-1
CASSPDASSYNEQFF
TGCGCCAGCAGCCCCGACGCTAGCTCCTACAATGAGCAGTTCTTC